A single sample is the source of the 16 T cell receptor beta chains below, sequenced in a study of T cells expressing NK-cell markers. TCRdb re-called the 5' RACE reads and catalogs CDR3 proteins one per entry, DNA excluded. The record lists around 260,000 distinct CDR3 sequences, of which the ten most abundant hold 4% to 5%. Sequenced sample: blood T cells: a sorted CD56 or NKG2C T cell subset, CD4+ or CD8+ T cells, or bulk PBMC T cells (not recorded which). All receptors come from a woman aged 18-70 years in good health.

The chain employs TRBV20-1 and TRBJ1-5. Germline CDR1 DFQATT, CDR2 SNEGSKA (reference sequence). The length of the CDR3 is 12 residues. The chain's CDR3 is CSASRAMQPQHF.

The chain joins TRBV5-1 to TRBJ2-3; TCRdb's D gene call, TRBD2, goes unchecked for lack of DNA. This CDR3 comprises 16 residues. Germline assignment: CDR1 SGHRS and CDR2 YFSETQ. The CDR3: CASSLVAGGLPDTQYF.

V usage is TRBV7-8 and J usage is TRBJ2-3; TCRdb gives TRBD2 as the D gene, but with no DNA this cannot be confirmed. Germline-derived CDR1 and CDR2 are SGHVS and FQNEAQ. The CDR3 length is 16 residues. The CDR3 loop is CASSPRASGSTDTQYF. Full variable domain (rest looked up from reference TRBV7-8 and TRBJ2-3): GAGVSQSPRYKVAKRGQDVALRCDPISGHVSLFWYQQALGQGPEFLTYFQNEAQLDKSGLPSDRFFAERPEGSVSTLKIQRTQQEDSAVYLCASSPRASGSTDTQYFGPGTRLTVL.

The V call is TRBV19, the J call TRBJ1-1. The germline CDR1 and CDR2 sequences are LNHDA and SQIVND (reference sequence). This CDR3 is built from 16 residues. The CDR3: CASTPREEGLYTEAFF.

The V gene is TRBV29-1, the J gene TRBJ2-3. Germline V CDR1 and CDR2: SQVTM, ANQGSEA. The CDR3 covers 13 residues. This CDR3 is CSVGIRTTDTQYF.

The chain uses TRBV20-1 and TRBJ2-5; checking the TCRdb D call of TRBD2 is not possible without DNA. The V gene's germline CDR1 is DFQATT and CDR2 SNEGSKA (reference sequence). The CDR3 is 15 residues long. CDR3 residues: CSAPLRLAAQETQYF.

The V call is TRBV28, the J call TRBJ2-2; TCRdb calls TRBD1, which cannot be checked without DNA. The germline V gene has CDR1 MDHEN and CDR2 SYDVKM. The CDR3 extends over 15 amino acids. The CDR3 reads CASSWADRVAGELFF.

This sequence joins TRBV11-1 and TRBJ2-1; TCRdb's D gene call, TRBD1, goes unchecked for lack of DNA. CDR1 and CDR2 from the germline V gene are SGHAT and FQDESV (reference sequence). The CDR3 has 16 amino acids. The CDR3 region is CASSPGVVLGNNEQFF. The entire variable domain, with the rest obtained from reference TRBV11-1 and TRBJ2-1, is as follows: EAEVAQSPRYKITEKSQAVAFWCDPISGHATLYWYRQILGQGPELLVQFQDESVVDDSQLPKDRFSAERLKGVDSTLKIQPAELGDSAMYLCASSPGVVLGNNEQFFGPGTRLTVL.

The CDR3 loop reads CASSSDRATQYF. The chain recombines TRBV5-1 with TRBJ2-5. The CDR3 is 12 residues long. CDR1 is SGHRS, CDR2 YFSETQ, per germline.

The chain carries TRBV20-1 and TRBJ1-2; TCRdb gives TRBD1 as the D gene, but with no DNA this cannot be confirmed. Germline V gene lookup returns CDR1 DFQATT and CDR2 SNEGSKA (reference sequence). This CDR3 spans 15 amino acids. The CDR3 protein is CSARDPQASSYGYTF.

This sequence joins TRBV10-3 and TRBJ1-1. CDR3 length: 15 amino acids. Germline lookup yields CDR1 ENHRY and CDR2 SYGVKD. The CDR3 here is CAISESQGMGTEAFF.

The V call is TRBV5-1, the J call TRBJ1-4; no DNA is available, so the TRBD1 call from TCRdb remains unchecked. This CDR3 region has 14 residues. Germline CDR1 is SGHRS and CDR2 is YFSETQ. CDR3 loop: CASSPQDREGKLFF.

This sequence joins TRBV3-1 and TRBJ1-4. The germline V gene has CDR1 LGHDT and CDR2 YNNKEL (reference sequence). This CDR3 contains 12 residues. The CDR3 reads CASSQSREKLFF.

This rearrangement joins TRBV23-1 to TRBJ2-5; there is no DNA to check the TCRdb D call of TRBD1. TRBV23-1 falls under the ORF class, with uncertain function. The CDR3 is made up of 16 amino acids. The CDR3 is CASSHGAALAGETQYF.

The rearrangement uses TRBV20-1 and TRBJ1-1; TCRdb calls TRBD1, which cannot be checked without DNA. The CDR3 contains 14 residues. Germline assignment: CDR1 DFQATT and CDR2 SNEGSKA (reference sequence). CDR3 region: CSASPGLGNTEAFF.

The chain couples TRBV10-3 to TRBJ2-1; absent DNA, TCRdb's TRBD2 call cannot be checked. The CDR3 covers 15 residues. Per germline, CDR1 ENHRY and CDR2 SYGVKD. The chain's CDR3 is CAISGLAGSYNEQFF.